The 29 T cell receptor beta chains listed next were all sequenced from one sample in a study of early T cells in non-severe SARS-CoV-2 infection. MiXCR, applied by TCRdb to the 5' RACE reads, yields one record per CDR3 protein. Altogether fewer than 85,000 distinct CDR3 sequences are present, roughly an eighth being singletons, with the ten largest covering around 1.5%. Sequencing was performed on whole blood. The receptor set was obtained from an adult who was a healthcare worker with PCR-confirmed SARS-CoV-2 infection or an uninfected control (not recorded which).

This clonotype has ten or more counts. This chain connects TRBV20-1 to TRBJ1-6, with D perhaps TRBD1 (6 bases). This CDR3 contains 15 residues. Deletions cut 4 bases from V and 2 bases from J, with 12 bases between. The germline CDR1 and CDR2 sequences are DFQATT and SNEGSKA (reference sequence). Here the CDR3 reads CSAIQQGTYNSPLHF. Written as DNA, the CDR3 is TGCAGTGCTATCCAACAGGGCACCTATAATTCACCCCTCCACTTT.

This clonotype has ten or more counts. This chain connects TRBV7-6 to TRBJ2-2, with D uncertain. Germline-derived CDR1 and CDR2 are SGHVS and FNYEAQ. There are 11 residues in the CDR3. The V end was cut by 0 bases, the J end by 7 bases, with 0 bases between. The CDR3 loop is CASSLAGELFF. As DNA, the CDR3 is TGTGCCAGCAGCTTAGCCGGGGAGCTGTTTTTT.

In its sample, this clonotype was seen a few times. The gene calls are TRBV20-1 and TRBJ2-1, with 7 bases matching TRBD1. The germline gives CDR1 DFQATT, CDR2 SNEGSKA (reference sequence). The CDR3 spans 13 residues. The V and J ends lost 7 bases and 5 bases, in that order; junction bases with no gene match: 8. The CDR3 sequence: CSVGQRKDNEQFF. The CDR3 nucleotides read TGCAGTGTGGGACAGAGAAAGGACAATGAGCAGTTCTTC.

This chain joins TRBV7-2 and TRBJ2-7; no reliable D call. Trimming cost V 3 bases and J 5 bases, with 8 bases left between them. Germline values: CDR1 SGHTA, CDR2 FQGNSA. The CDR3 is 12 residues long. This chain's CDR3 is CASSFGRDEQYF. The CDR3 bases are TGTGCCAGCAGCTTTGGCCGCGACGAGCAGTACTTC.

This clonotype was detected a few times. The chain links TRBV6-2 or TRBV6-3 to TRBJ2-1; D assignment may be TRBD1 or TRBD2 (6 bases each). Between the trimmed V and J ends, which lost 4 bases and 0 bases, there was a span of 10 bases. The CDR3 extends over 15 amino acids. CDR1 is MNHEY and CDR2 is SVGEGT in the germline V gene. The CDR3 protein is CASSWGANSYNEQFF. CDR3 in DNA: TGTGCCAGCAGTTGGGGGGCCAACTCCTACAATGAGCAGTTCTTC.

This clonotype was detected a few times. The chain employs TRBV10-3 and TRBJ2-3; 8 nucleotides match TRBD2. The CDR3 consists of 14 residues. CDR1 and CDR2 from the germline V gene are ENHRY and SYGVKD. Trimming took 10 bases from V and 5 from J; bases not matched to a gene: 11. The CDR3 spells CATTPGGALDTQYF. Here the CDR3 DNA reads TGTGCCACTACCCCGGGGGGGGCCCTAGATACGCAGTATTTT.

The chain joins TRBV7-6 to TRBJ1-6; possibly TRBD1 for D (6 bases). The CDR3 loop spans 13 amino acids. Germline-derived CDR1 and CDR2 are SGHVS and FNYEAQ. V was pared by 4 bases and J by 7 bases, with 8 bases between. For the CDR3, the DNA is TGTGCCAGCAGCTCCACAGGGAATTCACCCCTCCACTTT. This translates into CASSSTGNSPLHF. Supplemented by reference TRBV7-6 and TRBJ1-6, the full variable domain reads GAGVSQSPRYKVTKRGQDVALRCDPISGHVSLYWYRQALGQGPEFLTYFNYEAQQDKSGLPNDRFSAERPEGSISTLTIQRTEQRDSAMYRCASSSTGNSPLHFGNGTRLTVT.

The table lists this clonotype with many counts. This chain uses TRBV11-2 with TRBJ2-1; D not certain. CDR1 is SGHAT and CDR2 is FQNNGV in the germline V gene. The V gene lost 4 bases and the J gene lost 5 bases, with 9 bases spanning the gap. This CDR3 is built from 13 residues. CDR3 region: CASSWTEDNEQFF. As DNA, the CDR3 is TGTGCCAGCAGCTGGACGGAAGACAATGAGCAGTTCTTC.

In this sample, this clonotype turned up many times. This rearrangement joins TRBV7-2 to TRBJ2-7, with 7 bases aligning to TRBD2. After removal of 4 bases from V and 5 bases from J, the junction contained 14 bases not matched to a gene. The CDR3 has 16 amino acids. CDR1 SGHTA and CDR2 FQGNSA come from the germline V gene. The chain's CDR3 is CASSSPRVGGKNEQYF. The CDR3 bases are TGTGCCAGCAGCTCCCCCCGGGTGGGGGGGAAGAACGAGCAGTACTTC.

There are many counts of this clonotype. The rearrangement joins TRBV11-2 to TRBJ1-1; D remains ambiguous. The CDR3 totals 13 residues. V lost 4 bases and J 1 base, leaving 7 bases between the germline ends. Germline V gives CDR1 SGHAT, CDR2 FQNNGV. CDR3 nucleotides: TGTGCCAGCAGCTACCTGGCGAACACTGAAGCTTTCTTT. Encoded protein: CASSYLANTEAFF.

This clonotype was observed at least ten times. The genes are TRBV5-1 and TRBJ2-3, with D possibly TRBD1 on 5 matching bases. From germline, CDR1 is SGHRS and CDR2 YFSETQ. This CDR3 contains 13 residues. V was pared by 0 bases and J by 6 bases, with 8 bases between. CDR3 in DNA: TGCGCCAGCAGCTTGGACAGGTTGGATACGCAGTATTTT. Translated: CASSLDRLDTQYF.

This clonotype was counted between two and nine times. DNA of the CDR3: TGTGCCAGCAGCCCAGGACTCACTAGCACAGATACGCAGTATTTT. Translating it yields CASSPGLTSTDTQYF. The chain uses TRBV14 and TRBJ2-3, with D perhaps matching TRBD2 (5 bases). CDR1 is SGHDN and CDR2 is FVKESK in the germline V gene. V was trimmed by 4 bases and J by 0 bases, leaving 11 bases between them. The CDR3 runs 15 residues. Together with reference TRBV14 and TRBJ2-3, the CDR3 gives the full variable domain: EAGVTQFPSHSVIEKGQTVTLRCDPISGHDNLYWYRRVMGKEIKFLLHFVKESKQDESGMPNNRFLAERTGGTYSTLKVQPAELEDSGVYFCASSPGLTSTDTQYFGPGTRLTVL.

This clonotype was observed a few times. This sequence joins TRBV6-6 and TRBJ2-5; 12 bases match TRBD2. The V and J ends lost 0 bases and 1 base, in that order; junction bases with no gene match: 3. The CDR3 is made up of 17 amino acids. CDR1 MNHNY and CDR2 SVGAGI come from the germline V gene (reference sequence). The CDR3 nucleotides read TGTGCCAGCAGTTACTCAACTAGCGGGGGGTCCCAAGAGACCCAGTACTTC. It yields the protein CASSYSTSGGSQETQYF.

This clonotype was counted at least ten times. The J gene is TRBJ2-5, the V gene TRBV11-1, with D possibly being TRBD2 (6 bases). This CDR3 is 17 amino acids long. Germline CDR1 and CDR2: SGHAT and FQDESV (reference sequence). V gave up 2 bases and J gave up 4 bases, with 20 bases separating them. DNA of the CDR3: TGTGCCAGCAGCTTATGGGGCAGTCTCGGGAGCGGAGAGACCCAGTACTTC. It codes for CASSLWGSLGSGETQYF. The whole variable domain, remainder taken from reference TRBV11-1 and TRBJ2-5, is EAEVAQSPRYKITEKSQAVAFWCDPISGHATLYWYRQILGQGPELLVQFQDESVVDDSQLPKDRFSAERLKGVDSTLKIQPAELGDSAMYLCASSLWGSLGSGETQYFGPGTRLLVL.

The chain carries TRBV11-2 and TRBJ2-7; no clear D gene. Trimming took 3 bases from V and 0 from J, leaving 12 bases between them. The CDR3 totals 15 residues. Per the germline V gene, CDR1 is SGHAT and CDR2 is FQNNGV. In DNA, the CDR3 is TGTGCCAGCAGCTTTAGCAGCCCGCACTCCTACGAGCAGTACTTC. Translated, it gives CASSFSSPHSYEQYF.

V is TRBV20-1 and J is TRBJ2-5, with D possibly matching TRBD2 (7 bases). CDR1 is DFQATT, CDR2 SNEGSKA, per germline (reference sequence). This CDR3 comprises 14 residues. In nucleotides, the CDR3 is TGCAGGGCAGACTTGGTGGGGGGGGCGGAGACCCAGTACTTC. Its translation: CRADLVGGAETQYF.

The chain is built from TRBV6-5 and TRBJ2-3; TRBD1 matches at 10 bases. This CDR3 has 15 amino acids. J gave up 1 base and V 6 bases, and 4 bases lay outside the gene matches. Per germline, CDR1 MNHEY and CDR2 SVGAGI. CDR3 nucleotide sequence: TGTGCCAGCAGCCGTGGGACAGGGGGCACAGATACGCAGTATTTT. It codes for CASSRGTGGTDTQYF.

This clonotype was observed at least ten times. The chain recombines TRBV29-1 with TRBJ1-1; D remains ambiguous. Germline CDR1 and CDR2: SQVTM and ANQGSEA. This CDR3 has 14 amino acids. V was cut by 4 bases and J by 1 base, with 13 bases left in between. The CDR3 loop reads CSVANGRQNTEAFF. CDR3 nucleotides: TGCAGCGTTGCTAACGGCAGACAGAACACTGAAGCTTTCTTT.

Ten or more counts support this clonotype. The chain carries TRBV7-9 and TRBJ2-7; tentatively, D is TRBD2 (6 bases). CDR1 and CDR2 from the germline V gene are SEHNR and FQNEAQ (reference sequence). The V end lost 3 bases, the J end lost 9 bases, and 24 bases lay between the germline ends. The CDR3 length is 16 residues. CDR3 DNA: TGTGCCAGCAGCTTCCTCGCCGCGGGACCAGATAGGTGGCAGTACTTC. It encodes CASSFLAAGPDRWQYF.

This chain connects TRBV29-1 to TRBJ2-1, with unresolved D. V lost 4 bases and J lost 0, with 7 bases in between. The CDR3 consists of 13 residues. Germline V gene data show CDR1 as SQVTM and CDR2 as ANQGSEA. The CDR3 DNA reads TGCAGCGTTGTAAAGGGCTCCTACAATGAGCAGTTCTTC. It specifies CSVVKGSYNEQFF.

This clonotype was counted ten times or more. The chain carries TRBV20-1 and TRBJ1-1; 8 bases are shared with TRBD1. In germline, CDR1 is DFQATT, CDR2 SNEGSKA (reference sequence). The CDR3 has 12 amino acids. Trimming took 5 bases from V and 7 from J; bases not matched to a gene: 6. CDR3 in DNA: TGCAGTGCTGAGCAGGGGGCGGTTGAAGCTTTCTTT. Protein: CSAEQGAVEAFF.

This clonotype was seen more than once but under ten times. The chain is built from TRBV11-2 and TRBJ2-3; D is undetermined. The V end lost 1 base, the J end lost 0 bases, and 20 bases lay between the germline ends. Per germline, CDR1 SGHAT and CDR2 FQNNGV. The CDR3 contains 19 residues. In DNA, the CDR3 is TGTGCCAGCAGCTTAGTCCCGACGACTGCCACTTCTAGCACAGATACGCAGTATTTT. Its protein is CASSLVPTTATSSTDTQYF. The complete variable domain, with remaining parts taken from reference TRBV11-2 and TRBJ2-3, reads EAGVAQSPRYKIIEKRQSVAFWCNPISGHATLYWYQQILGQGPKLLIQFQNNGVVDDSQLPKDRFSAERLKGVDSTLKIQPAKLEDSAVYLCASSLVPTTATSSTDTQYFGPGTRLTVL.

J is TRBJ1-5 and V is TRBV20-1; the D is unclear. Trimming shortened V by 3 bases and J by 2 bases, and 5 bases separated the two germline ends. This CDR3 is 12 amino acids long. Germline loops: CDR1 DFQATT, CDR2 SNEGSKA (reference sequence). This CDR3 reads CSASRGNQPQHF. CDR3 nucleotide sequence: TGCAGTGCTAGTAGGGGCAATCAGCCCCAGCATTTT.

The rearrangement links TRBV7-3 to TRBJ2-5; D perhaps matches TRBD1 (6 bases). Germline CDR1 is SGHTA and CDR2 is FQGTGA. Between the trimmed V and J ends, which lost 2 bases and 2 bases, there was a span of 12 bases. This CDR3 has 15 residues. The CDR3 bases are TGTGCCAGCAGCTTATTTGTGGGGGCACAAGAGACCCAGTACTTC. This sequence encodes CASSLFVGAQETQYF.

This clonotype was picked up many times. The chain joins TRBV5-1 to TRBJ1-2; D gene unclear. Germline CDR1 and CDR2: SGHRS and YFSETQ. V lost 0 bases and J lost 2, with 8 bases in between. The CDR3 loop spans 14 amino acids. The CDR3 sequence: CASSLGGSNYGYTF. The DNA of the CDR3 is TGCGCCAGCAGCTTGGGAGGGAGCAACTATGGCTACACCTTC.

This clonotype has ten or more counts. CDR3 protein: CASSLSSQGADTQYF. CDR3 sequence (DNA): TGTGCCAGCAGCTTAAGTTCCCAGGGAGCAGATACGCAGTATTTT. The rearrangement joins TRBV7-3 to TRBJ2-3; either TRBD1 or TRBD2 may fit D (5 bases each). The length of the CDR3 is 15 residues. Germline values: CDR1 SGHTA, CDR2 FQGTGA. The V end was cut by 1 base, the J end by 4 bases, with 12 bases between.

This clonotype showed up just a few times. The chain joins TRBV5-1 to TRBJ1-2; D unresolved. The CDR3 extends over 19 amino acids. V was trimmed by 0 bases and J by 3 bases, leaving 24 bases between them. CDR1 is SGHRS, CDR2 YFSETQ, per germline. CDR3 sequence: CASSLGWGLKVESYYGYTF. CDR3 nucleotide sequence: TGCGCCAGCAGCTTGGGATGGGGTCTTAAGGTGGAATCCTACTATGGCTACACCTTC.

This clonotype was picked up a small number of times. V gene TRBV12-3 or TRBV12-4 combines with J gene TRBJ2-2; 7 nucleotides match TRBD1. This CDR3 has 14 residues. V lost 6 bases and J lost 7; bases outside the gene matches: 8. CDR3 in amino acids: CASRVPRGHGELFF. The CDR3 DNA reads TGTGCCAGCAGAGTCCCTAGGGGGCACGGGGAGCTGTTTTTT.

This clonotype was observed at least ten times. This chain links TRBV9 with TRBJ2-7; tentatively, D is TRBD2 (7 bases). The V gene's germline CDR1 is SGDLS and CDR2 YYNGEE. V lost 0 bases and J lost 4, with 23 bases in between. The CDR3 has 18 amino acids. The CDR3 loop is CASSVAGGASGPPYEQYF. In DNA form, the CDR3 reads TGTGCCAGCAGCGTAGCGGGGGGCGCAAGCGGCCCACCATACGAGCAGTACTTC.